This T cell receptor beta chain was captured by sequencing in a study of CXCR3-negative and CXCR3-positive naive CD8 T cells. Findings of the study overall: Diversity was high in both naive subsets and much lower in memory cells. It was found that naive subsets had comparable surface CD5, and TCR strength was inferred from TRB CDR3 properties.

A word on this clonotype: Its target is not known.

cDNA libraries for TRB were generated by 5' RACE incorporating UMI labels. TCRdb re-called the 5' RACE reads and shows each CDR3 protein once, DNA omitted. This sample's table has about 43,000 distinct CDR3 sequences. Per the germline V gene, CDR1 is DFQATT and CDR2 is SNEGSKA (reference sequence). The CDR3 is 14 residues long. This receptor was obtained from a human donor in good health. Some clones in this sample may be carry-over from other donors' samples. What was sequenced was memory CD8+ T cells from blood. The rearrangement joins TRBV20-1 to TRBJ2-5; TCRdb names TRBD1, which stays unverified in the absence of DNA. The CDR3 sequence is CSARTGTSWETQYF.